The 18 T cell receptor beta chains below come from one sample, sequenced in a study of shared clonotypes between healthy human individuals. Some clones are missing from TCRdb's copy, which holds only in-frame ones; the method was immunoSEQ multiplex PCR. The top ten clones hold over 9.5% of a sample with 170,000 or so clones, 65% to 70% of them seen once. Material for sequencing was memory CD4+ T cells sorted from blood. Sample subset: CD45RA-negative fraction. Every receptor here comes from a man aged 25-45 years in good health.

The chain recombines TRBV7-6 with TRBJ2-1; 8 nucleotides match TRBD1. CDR3 length equals 14 residues. The trim removed 5 bases at V and 6 bases at J, leaving 6 bases unmatched. Germline V CDR1 and CDR2: SGHVS, FNYEAQ. The CDR3 loop is CASSLRTGLNEQFF. The CDR3 DNA reads TGTGCCAGCAGCCTGCGGACAGGGCTCAATGAGCAGTTCTTC.

The chain combines TRBV19 with TRBJ2-1; D is perhaps TRBD2 (6 bases). V was pared by 6 bases and J by 7 bases, with 16 bases between. CDR3 length: 14 residues. Germline-derived CDR1 and CDR2 are LNHDA and SQIVND (reference sequence). In nucleotides, the CDR3 is TGTGCCAGTAGCCGACTAGAGGGCTTGAATGAGCAGTTCTTC. It codes for CASSRLEGLNEQFF.

This clone is a singleton in its sample. Here the CDR3 DNA reads TGTGCCAGTATGGGGACAGGGGGCCGGACTGAAGCTTTCTTT. This gives the protein CASMGTGGRTEAFF. V is TRBV19 and J is TRBJ1-1, with 12 nucleotides matching TRBD1. The CDR3 spans 14 residues. Germline CDR1 and CDR2: LNHDA and SQIVND (reference sequence). Trimming at V came to 7 bases and at J to 5 bases, leaving 5 bases not matched to a gene.

The V call is TRBV6-5, the J call TRBJ1-5; D unclear. CDR1 is MNHEY and CDR2 is SVGAGI in the germline V gene. This CDR3 contains 14 residues. Trimming left V 2 bases short and J 0 bases short, with 5 bases between. CDR3 loop: CASSYGHSNQPQHF. DNA of the CDR3: TGTGCCAGCAGTTACGGCCATAGCAATCAGCCCCAGCATTTT.

The genes are TRBV2 and TRBJ1-1; unclear D gene. V was pared by 3 bases and J by 5 bases, with 13 bases between. Looked up from germline, CDR1 is SNHLY and CDR2 is FYNNEI. There are 14 residues in the CDR3. The CDR3 protein is CASSDEGGGTEAFF. The CDR3 nucleotides are TGTGCCAGCAGTGATGAGGGTGGTGGGACTGAAGCTTTCTTT.

The chain joins TRBV7-2 to TRBJ2-2; 8 positions match TRBD1. The CDR3 runs to 19 residues. Trimming took 0 bases from V and 5 from J; bases not matched to a gene: 14. From germline, CDR1 is SGHTA and CDR2 FQGNSA. Here the CDR3 reads CASSLARLASQGATGELFF. The DNA of the CDR3 is TGTGCCAGCAGCTTAGCTCGGTTAGCAAGTCAGGGGGCAACCGGGGAGCTGTTTTTT.

The chain employs TRBV10-1 and TRBJ2-1; D tentatively fits TRBD1 or TRBD2 (5 bases each). The germline V gene encodes CDR1 WNHNN and CDR2 SYGVQD (reference sequence). Trimming took 4 bases from V and 16 from J, leaving 26 bases between them. The CDR3 covers 15 residues. CDR3 nucleotides: TGCGCCAGCAGTGGGTTGGGAATGGGACCCACTTACGTCTTCTTC. Translated, it gives CASSGLGMGPTYVFF.

This sequence joins TRBV6-4 and TRBJ2-7; 7 nucleotides align to TRBD1. Germline V gene lookup returns CDR1 MRHNA and CDR2 SNTAGT. The CDR3 has 14 amino acids. With 7 bases clipped from V and 2 bases from J, the junction kept 8 bases outside the gene matches. The CDR3 is CASTEQGVTYEQYF. DNA for the CDR3: TGTGCCAGCACTGAGCAGGGGGTGACCTACGAGCAGTACTTC.

This clone has just a few counts. This chain uses TRBV5-8 with TRBJ2-1; possible D gene TRBD2, 5 bases. The CDR3 has 15 residues. The germline V gene has CDR1 SGHTS and CDR2 YDEGEE. V lost 7 bases, J lost 0 bases, and 14 bases lay in between. The CDR3 DNA sequence: TGTGCCAGCCGTACTGACTACTACTCCTACAATGAGCAGTTCTTC. It translates to CASRTDYYSYNEQFF.

The chain has TRBV14 and TRBJ1-5; no reliable D call. V was trimmed by 4 bases and J by 6 bases, leaving 10 bases between them. Germline lookup yields CDR1 SGHDN and CDR2 FVKESK. The CDR3 extends over 13 amino acids. The CDR3 region is CASSLGLGQPQHF. Here the CDR3 DNA reads TGTGCCAGCAGCCTCGGGTTGGGTCAGCCCCAGCATTTT. Full variable domain (missing parts from reference TRBV14 and TRBJ1-5): EAGVTQFPSHSVIEKGQTVTLRCDPISGHDNLYWYRRVMGKEIKFLLHFVKESKQDESGMPNNRFLAERTGGTYSTLKVQPAELEDSGVYFCASSLGLGQPQHFGDGTRLSIL.

The chain is built from TRBV6-6 and TRBJ2-5; 10 bases match TRBD2. V dropped 0 bases and J dropped 1; count of bases not matched to a gene: 2. The CDR3 consists of 16 residues. Per the germline V gene, CDR1 is MNHNY and CDR2 is SVGAGI (reference sequence). This CDR3 reads CASSYSSGRAQETQYF. DNA for the CDR3: TGTGCCAGCAGTTACTCAAGCGGGAGGGCCCAAGAGACCCAGTACTTC.

The chain has TRBV28 and TRBJ1-5; 11 bases line up with TRBD1. CDR3 length equals 17 residues. V lost 3 bases and J lost 2; bases outside the gene matches: 6. Per the germline V gene, CDR1 is MDHEN and CDR2 is SYDVKM. CDR3 coding DNA: TGTGCCAGCAGTTTTGGGACAGGGGGGTGGGGCAATCAGCCCCAGCATTTT. Translating gives CASSFGTGGWGNQPQHF. Using reference TRBV28 and TRBJ1-5 for the parts outside the CDR3, the full variable domain is DVKVTQSSRYLVKRTGEKVFLECVQDMDHENMFWYRQDPGLGLRLIYFSYDVKMKEKGDIPEGYSVSREKKERFSLILESASTNQTSMYLCASSFGTGGWGNQPQHFGDGTRLSIL.

The genes are TRBV30 and TRBJ2-1, with unresolved D. CDR3 length: 13 residues. Germline V gene data show CDR1 as GTSNPN and CDR2 as SVGIG (reference sequence). The V end lost 2 bases, the J end lost 7 bases, and 12 bases lay between the germline ends. Here the CDR3 reads CAWSLGMRNEQFF. CDR3 DNA: TGTGCCTGGAGTCTTGGAATGAGGAATGAGCAGTTCTTC. The entire variable domain, with the rest obtained from reference TRBV30 and TRBJ2-1, is as follows: SQTIHQWPATLVQPVGSPLSLECTVEGTSNPNLYWYRQAAGRGLQLLFYSVGIGQISSEVPQNLSASRPQDRQFILSSKKLLLSDSGFYLCAWSLGMRNEQFFGPGTRLTVL.

This clone was recorded once. This chain uses TRBV6-1 with TRBJ1-5; D not certain. Per germline, CDR1 MNHNS and CDR2 SASEGT. CDR3 length: 15 residues. V lost 2 bases to trimming and J lost 0 bases, with 8 bases between them. DNA for the CDR3: TGTGCCAGCAGTGAACTTTGGGATAGCAATCAGCCCCAGCATTTT. Translating gives CASSELWDSNQPQHF.

The table lists this clone with a count of one. The chain has TRBV5-1 and TRBJ2-7; TRBD2 matches at 13 bases. The germline CDR1 and CDR2 sequences are SGHRS and YFSETQ. The CDR3 has 15 amino acids. The J segment lost 6 bases and the V segment lost 0 bases, leaving 3 bases of the junction unmatched. CDR3 sequence: CASSLGTSGSFEQYF. For the CDR3, the DNA is TGCGCCAGCAGCTTGGGGACTAGCGGGAGTTTCGAGCAGTACTTC.

This clone was recorded many times. The chain employs TRBV5-1 and TRBJ1-3, with D possibly TRBD1 on 6 matching bases. The CDR3 sequence is 16 residues long. Germline V CDR1 and CDR2: SGHRS, YFSETQ. Trimming took off 0 bases at V and 2 bases at J, with 12 bases between the two ends. CDR3 protein: CASSLAGTGPGNTIYF. As DNA, the CDR3 is TGCGCCAGCAGCTTGGCCGGTACAGGGCCTGGAAACACCATATATTTT.

The chain uses TRBV11-3 and TRBJ2-2, with D unresolved. Between the trimmed V and J ends, which lost 3 bases and 2 bases, there was a span of 1 base. This CDR3 spans 12 amino acids. Germline-derived CDR1 and CDR2 are SGHNT and YENEEA. The CDR3, as DNA: TGTGCCAGCAGCTTCAACACCGGGGAGCTGTTTTTT. Translated, it gives CASSFNTGELFF.

This clone occurred a few times. The V gene is TRBV5-5, the J gene TRBJ2-1, with 14 bases matching TRBD2. V dropped 4 bases and J dropped 8; count of bases not matched to a gene: 5. CDR1 is SGHKS, CDR2 YYEKEE, per germline (reference sequence). This CDR3 has 15 residues. The CDR3 DNA follows: TGTGCCAGCAGCCGACTAGCGGGAGGGCCCTATGAGCAGTTCTTC. It translates to CASSRLAGGPYEQFF.